Below, 13 T cell receptor beta chains from the same sample are listed, as sequenced in a study of T cells in Graves' hyperthyroidism and ophthalmopathy. The CDR3 regions of TCR beta were amplified from RNA transcripts. HTBI primers were the set used in a first-round RT-PCR of the TCR CDR3. One entry per CDR3 protein, called by TCRdb with MiXCR from the multiplex PCR reads. This table has hundreds of thousands of distinct CDR3 sequences, roughly 22% appearing once. Sequencing was carried out using blood. Receptor source: an older woman with Graves' ophthalmopathy.

As concerns this clonotype: Being one base from a much bigger clone, this may be a read error. The J gene is TRBJ1-1, the V gene TRBV2, with D maybe TRBD1 (5 bases). The CDR3 extends over 12 amino acids. Per germline, CDR1 SNHLY and CDR2 FYNNEI. V lost 11 bases, J lost 5 bases, and 15 bases lay in between. CDR3 sequence (DNA): TGTGCCCGCGCAGGGTGGAGAACTGAAGCTTTCTTT. It encodes CARAGWRTEAFF.

This clonotype was picked up many times. J is TRBJ2-7 and V is TRBV28; 13 bases are a match to TRBD2. V was clipped by 6 bases and J by 0 bases; unmatched bases: 8. The germline CDR1 and CDR2 sequences are MDHEN and SYDVKM. This CDR3 comprises 17 residues. The CDR3 here is CASSPTSGRSISYEQYF. The CDR3 DNA reads TGTGCCAGCAGCCCGACTAGCGGGAGGTCGATCTCCTACGAGCAGTACTTC.

The chain recombines TRBV29-1 with TRBJ1-5; D ambiguous. The ends were cut back, 4 bases at V and 0 bases at J, with 4 bases in the middle. The germline gives CDR1 SQVTM, CDR2 ANQGSEA. The CDR3 is 12 amino acids. The CDR3 sequence: CSVGHSNQPQHF. The CDR3 coding sequence is TGCAGCGTTGGGCATAGCAATCAGCCCCAGCATTTT.

This clonotype came up a few times. The rearrangement uses TRBV13 and TRBJ2-3; 7 bases are a match to TRBD2. Germline values: CDR1 PRHDT, CDR2 FYEKMQ (reference sequence). This CDR3 is built from 15 residues. Trimming removed 7 bases from V and 0 bases from J; junction bases left unmatched: 7. The CDR3 DNA reads TGTGCCAGCAAACGACTAGCCTCTAGCACAGATACGCAGTATTTT. It yields the protein CASKRLASSTDTQYF.

The genes are TRBV6-1 and TRBJ2-7; 8 nucleotides agree with TRBD2. The germline CDR1 and CDR2 sequences are MNHNS and SASEGT. The CDR3 sequence is 13 residues long. V was clipped by 10 bases and J by 2 bases; unmatched bases: 7. The CDR3 is CATPGGGTYEQYF. CDR3 coding DNA: TGTGCCACCCCCGGGGGGGGTACCTACGAGCAGTACTTC.

The sample holds a few counts of this clonotype. The V call is TRBV19, the J call TRBJ2-2, with 7 bases that match TRBD2. The CDR3 is made up of 14 amino acids. V shed 6 bases, J shed 5 bases, and the junction held 6 bases outside the gene matches. Germline lookup yields CDR1 LNHDA and CDR2 SQIVND (reference sequence). CDR3 residues: CASRRAGETGELFF. CDR3 bases: TGTGCCAGTAGAAGGGCGGGGGAGACCGGGGAGCTGTTTTTT.

This clonotype was counted at least ten times. The chain has TRBV27 and TRBJ2-3, with a tentative D call TRBD1 (5 bases). The ends were cut back, 2 bases at V and 2 bases at J, with 14 bases in the middle. CDR1 is MNHEY and CDR2 is SMNVEV in the germline V gene (reference sequence). The CDR3 is 16 amino acids. The DNA for the CDR3 is TGTGCCAGCAGTTTAAGTGCAGGGATATACACAGATACGCAGTATTTT. It specifies CASSLSAGIYTDTQYF.

This clonotype came up a few times. The chain employs TRBV20-1 and TRBJ2-7; 12 nucleotides align to TRBD2. CDR1 and CDR2 from the germline V gene are DFQATT and SNEGSKA (reference sequence). The J segment lost 3 bases and the V segment lost 6 bases, leaving 9 bases of the junction unmatched. This CDR3 has 15 residues. CDR3 nucleotides: TGCAGTGCCAAGAGACTAGCGGGAGAAGACTACGAGCAGTACTTC. Translation: CSAKRLAGEDYEQYF.

This clonotype has more than one count but fewer than ten. The CDR3 coding sequence is TGTGCCAGCAGCCCGACTAGCGGGGACACAGATACGCAGTATTTT. Translation gives CASSPTSGDTDTQYF. The J gene is TRBJ2-3, the V gene TRBV7-3; 11 bases fit TRBD2. The CDR3 is 15 amino acids. Losses at the gene ends were 5 bases for V and 2 bases for J; bases not matched to a gene: 3. Per the germline V gene, CDR1 is SGHTA and CDR2 is FQGTGA.

The chain combines TRBV10-3 with TRBJ1-2, with 7 bases matching TRBD1. The CDR3 covers 16 residues. Looked up from germline, CDR1 is ENHRY and CDR2 is SYGVKD. Unmatched junction bases numbered 17, after V lost 6 bases and J lost 7 bases. As DNA, the CDR3 is TGTGCCATCAGCGGATATACCTTGGGGACAGAGGGTGGCTACACCTTC. It is translated as CAISGYTLGTEGGYTF.

The rearrangement joins TRBV10-3 to TRBJ1-6; 7 bases line up with TRBD1. The junction had 5 bases not matched to a gene; V was cut back by 10 bases and J by 5 bases. Germline lookup yields CDR1 ENHRY and CDR2 SYGVKD. This CDR3 has 13 amino acids. CDR3 sequence (DNA): TGTGCCACGCAGGGACAGAATAATTCACCCCTCCACTTT. This encodes CATQGQNNSPLHF.

The DNA for the CDR3 is TGTGCCAGCAGTTTGAGCGGGGTCTTCTCCTACGAGCAGTACTTC. Protein product: CASSLSGVFSYEQYF. The chain combines TRBV12-3 or TRBV12-4 with TRBJ2-7; 7 positions match TRBD2. There are 15 residues in the CDR3. The trim removed 3 bases at V and 0 bases at J, leaving 5 bases unmatched.

This clonotype was detected only once. A much larger clone sits a single nucleotide away, making a read error possible. This chain uses TRBV7-2 with TRBJ2-7; 8 positions agree with TRBD1. J lost 4 bases, V lost 5 bases, and 7 bases had no gene match. The CDR3 spans 14 residues. The germline V gene has CDR1 SGHTA and CDR2 FQGNSA. The CDR3: CASSPRQGRYEQYF. CDR3 sequence (DNA): TGTGCCAGCAGCCCCAGACAGGGGAGATACGAGCAGTACTTC.